This T cell receptor (beta chain) was retrieved from a study of spatial heterogeneity in lung cancer. The wider study: In raw reads, more than 8.5 appearances on average were recorded for each unique TCR and UMI combination.

The CDR3 sequence is 15 residues long. V gave up 7 bases and J gave up 6 bases; unmatched junction bases: 7. Germline V gene sequence: CDR1 MNHEY, CDR2 SMNVEV (reference sequence). Time point given: sample taken at primary tumor resection. Material for sequencing was whole RNA from tumor, nontumor lung or frozen PBMC, left unsorted. On each TCR cDNA molecule, a unique molecular identifier was present. Each CDR3 protein gets one entry after TCRdb re-called the 5' RACE reads with MiXCR. This repertoire shows about 11,000 distinct CDR3 sequences, more than 9.5% found once; its top ten account for about 40%. This clonotype has just a few counts. Its specificity is not known. General study results and limits: Tumoral mutation counts were tracked by counts of expanded intratumoral alpha and beta TCRs.

This receptor was obtained from a male donor with early-stage non-small cell lung cancer. This chain uses TRBV27 with TRBJ2-1, with TRBD2 identical over 12 bases. The sample was lung tumor tissue, taken at surgery. The DNA of the CDR3 is TGTGCCAGCACCTTTCTAGCGGGGGGGCCCAATGAGCAGTTCTTC. Translated, it gives CASTFLAGGPNEQFF.